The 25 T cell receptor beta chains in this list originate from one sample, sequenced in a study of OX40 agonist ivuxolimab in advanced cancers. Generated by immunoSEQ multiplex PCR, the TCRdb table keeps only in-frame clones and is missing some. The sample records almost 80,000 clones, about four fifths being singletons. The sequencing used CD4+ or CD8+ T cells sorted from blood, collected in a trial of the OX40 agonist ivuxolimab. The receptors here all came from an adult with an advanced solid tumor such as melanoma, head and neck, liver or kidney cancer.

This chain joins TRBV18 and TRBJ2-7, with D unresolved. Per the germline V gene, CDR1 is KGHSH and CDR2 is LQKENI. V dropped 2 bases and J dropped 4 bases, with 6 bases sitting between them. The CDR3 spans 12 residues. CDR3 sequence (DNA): TGTGCCAGCTCACCAGGGATGTACGAGCAGTACGTC. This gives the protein CASSPGMYEQYV.

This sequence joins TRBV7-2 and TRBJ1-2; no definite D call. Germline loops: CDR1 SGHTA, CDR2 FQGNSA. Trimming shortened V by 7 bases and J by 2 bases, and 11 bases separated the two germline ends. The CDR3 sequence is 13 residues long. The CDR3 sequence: CASTSWTNYGYTF. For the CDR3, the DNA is TGTGCCAGCACCTCTTGGACGAACTATGGCTACACCTTC.

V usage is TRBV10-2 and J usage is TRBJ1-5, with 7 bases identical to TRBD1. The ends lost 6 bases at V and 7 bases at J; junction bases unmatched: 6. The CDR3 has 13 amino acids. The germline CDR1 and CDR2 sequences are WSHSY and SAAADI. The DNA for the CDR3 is TGCGCCAGCAGAGAAGTACAGGGGCAGCCCCAGCATTTT. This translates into CASREVQGQPQHF.

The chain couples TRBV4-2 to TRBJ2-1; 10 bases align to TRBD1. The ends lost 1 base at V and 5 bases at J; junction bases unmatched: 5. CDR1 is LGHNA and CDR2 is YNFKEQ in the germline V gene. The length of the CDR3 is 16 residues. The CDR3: CASSQGPGTGDNEQFF. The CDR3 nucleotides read TGTGCCAGCAGCCAAGGCCCAGGGACAGGGGACAATGAGCAGTTCTTC.

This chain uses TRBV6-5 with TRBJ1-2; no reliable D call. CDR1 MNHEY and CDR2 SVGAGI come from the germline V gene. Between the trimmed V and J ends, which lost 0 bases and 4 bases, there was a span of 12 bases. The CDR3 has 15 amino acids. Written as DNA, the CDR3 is TGTGCCAGCAGTTACTCGAGTCAGGCGCCCTATGGCTACACCTTC. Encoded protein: CASSYSSQAPYGYTF.

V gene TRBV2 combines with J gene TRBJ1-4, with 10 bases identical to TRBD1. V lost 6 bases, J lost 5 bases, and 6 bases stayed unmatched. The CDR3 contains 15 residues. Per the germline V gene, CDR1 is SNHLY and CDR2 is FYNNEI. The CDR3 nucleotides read TGTGCCAGCAGCCTAGGGACAGGGGCCAATGAAAAACTGTTTTTT. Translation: CASSLGTGANEKLFF.

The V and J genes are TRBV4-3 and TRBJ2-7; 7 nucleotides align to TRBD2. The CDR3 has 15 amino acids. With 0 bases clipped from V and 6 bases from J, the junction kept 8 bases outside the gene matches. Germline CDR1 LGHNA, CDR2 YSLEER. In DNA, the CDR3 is TGCGCCAGCAGCCAAGATCGGACGGGAGGAGGCGAGCAGTACTTC. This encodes CASSQDRTGGGEQYF.

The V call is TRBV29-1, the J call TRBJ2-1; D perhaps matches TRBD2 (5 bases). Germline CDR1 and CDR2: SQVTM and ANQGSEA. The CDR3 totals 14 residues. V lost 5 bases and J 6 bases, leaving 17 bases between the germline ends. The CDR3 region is CSVPGLTPVNEQFF. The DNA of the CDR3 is TGCAGCGTTCCTGGACTCACCCCGGTCAATGAGCAGTTCTTC.

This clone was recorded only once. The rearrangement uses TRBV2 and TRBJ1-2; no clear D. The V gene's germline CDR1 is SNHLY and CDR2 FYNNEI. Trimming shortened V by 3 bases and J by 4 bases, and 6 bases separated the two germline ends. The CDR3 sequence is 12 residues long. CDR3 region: CASSDEGYGYTF. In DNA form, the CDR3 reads TGTGCCAGCAGTGATGAGGGCTATGGCTACACCTTC.

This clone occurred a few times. CDR3: CASSVRGYPMDEQYF. CDR3 coding DNA: TGCGCCAGCAGCGTCAGGGGCTACCCTATGGACGAGCAGTACTTC. The genes are TRBV5-1 and TRBJ2-7; TRBD1 is a possible D gene (6 bases). CDR3 size: 15 residues. V was pared by 4 bases and J by 5 bases, with 19 bases between. The germline V gene has CDR1 SGHRS and CDR2 YFSETQ.

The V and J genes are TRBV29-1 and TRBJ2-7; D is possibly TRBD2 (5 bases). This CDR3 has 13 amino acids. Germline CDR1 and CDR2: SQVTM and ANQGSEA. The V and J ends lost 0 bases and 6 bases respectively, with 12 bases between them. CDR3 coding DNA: TGCAGCGTTGAAGATTTCGTGGGAGCCGAGCAGTACTTC. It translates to CSVEDFVGAEQYF.

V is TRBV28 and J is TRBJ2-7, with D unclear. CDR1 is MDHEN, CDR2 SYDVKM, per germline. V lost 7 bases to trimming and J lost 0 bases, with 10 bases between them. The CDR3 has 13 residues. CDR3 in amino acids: CASKRGGSYEQYV. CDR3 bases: TGTGCCAGCAAGAGAGGCGGCTCCTACGAGCAGTACGTC.

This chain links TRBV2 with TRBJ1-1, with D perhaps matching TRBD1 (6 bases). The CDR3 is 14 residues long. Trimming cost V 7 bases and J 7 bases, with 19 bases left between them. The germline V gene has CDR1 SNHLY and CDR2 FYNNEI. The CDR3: CASILRGQANEAFF. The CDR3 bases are TGTGCCAGCATCCTTCGGGGGCAGGCGAATGAAGCTTTCTTT. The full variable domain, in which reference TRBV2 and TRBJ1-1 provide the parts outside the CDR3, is EPEVTQTPSHQVTQMGQEVILRCVPISNHLYFYWYRQILGQKVEFLVSFYNNEISEKSEIFDDQFSVERPDGSNFTLKIRSTKLEDSAMYFCASILRGQANEAFFGQGTRLTVV.

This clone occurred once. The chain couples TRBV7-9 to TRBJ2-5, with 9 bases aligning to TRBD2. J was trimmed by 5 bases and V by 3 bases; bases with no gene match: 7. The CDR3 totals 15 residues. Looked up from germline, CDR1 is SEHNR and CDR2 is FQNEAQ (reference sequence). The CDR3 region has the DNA TGTGCCAGCAGCTTCCGTAGGCGGGAGGGGGAGACCCAGTACTTC. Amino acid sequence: CASSFRRREGETQYF.

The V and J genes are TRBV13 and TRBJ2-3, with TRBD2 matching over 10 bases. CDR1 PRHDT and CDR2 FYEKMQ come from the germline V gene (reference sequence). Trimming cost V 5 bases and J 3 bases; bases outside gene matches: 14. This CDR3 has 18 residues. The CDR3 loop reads CASSVRPGTSETTDTQYF. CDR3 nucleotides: TGTGCCAGCAGCGTAAGGCCCGGGACTAGCGAGACTACAGATACGCAGTATTTT.

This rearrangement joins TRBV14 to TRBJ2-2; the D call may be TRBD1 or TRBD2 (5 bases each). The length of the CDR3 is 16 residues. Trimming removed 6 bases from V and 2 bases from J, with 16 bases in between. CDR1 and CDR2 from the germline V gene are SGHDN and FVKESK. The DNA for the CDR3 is TGTGCCAGCAGGAAAAGTGAGGGGATTAACACCGGGGAGCTGTTTTTT. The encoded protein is CASRKSEGINTGELFF. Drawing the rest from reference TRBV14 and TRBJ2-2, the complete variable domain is EAGVTQFPSHSVIEKGQTVTLRCDPISGHDNLYWYRRVMGKEIKFLLHFVKESKQDESGMPNNRFLAERTGGTYSTLKVQPAELEDSGVYFCASRKSEGINTGELFFGEGSRLTVL.

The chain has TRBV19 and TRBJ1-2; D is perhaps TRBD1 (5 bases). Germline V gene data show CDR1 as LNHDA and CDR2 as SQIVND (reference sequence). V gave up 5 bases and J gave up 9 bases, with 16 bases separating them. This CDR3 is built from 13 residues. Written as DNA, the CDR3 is TGTGCCAGTAGTTCGCTCAGGGTCGGTAGCTACACCTTC. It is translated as CASSSLRVGSYTF.

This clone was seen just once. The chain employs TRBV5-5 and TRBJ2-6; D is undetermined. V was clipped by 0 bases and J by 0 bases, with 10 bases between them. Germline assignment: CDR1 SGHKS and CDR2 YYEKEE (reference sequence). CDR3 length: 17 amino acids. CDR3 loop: CASSLVQTSSGANVLTF. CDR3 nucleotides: TGTGCCAGCAGCTTGGTCCAGACCTCCTCTGGGGCCAACGTCCTGACTTTC.

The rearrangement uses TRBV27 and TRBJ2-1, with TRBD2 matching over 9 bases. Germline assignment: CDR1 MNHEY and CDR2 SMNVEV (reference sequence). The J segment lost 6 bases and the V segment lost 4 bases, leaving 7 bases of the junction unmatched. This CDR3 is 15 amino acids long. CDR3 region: CASSSEGLASNEQFF. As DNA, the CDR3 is TGTGCCAGCAGTTCAGAAGGACTAGCGTCCAATGAGCAGTTCTTC.

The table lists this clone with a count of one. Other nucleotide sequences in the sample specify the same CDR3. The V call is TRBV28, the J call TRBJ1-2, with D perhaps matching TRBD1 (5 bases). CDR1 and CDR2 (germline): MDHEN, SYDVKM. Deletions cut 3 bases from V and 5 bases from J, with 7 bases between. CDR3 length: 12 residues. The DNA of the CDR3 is TGTGCCAGCAGTTTTGGGGGGTATGGCTACACCTTC. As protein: CASSFGGYGYTF.

CDR3 residues: CASSLRAGQPQHF. In DNA form, the CDR3 reads TGTGCCAGCAGCCTCCGGGCAGGCCAACCCCAGCATTTT. J is TRBJ1-5 and V is TRBV6-5; D is undetermined. The germline V and J ends were trimmed by 6 bases and 10 bases, with 16 bases remaining between them. Germline V gene data show CDR1 as MNHEY and CDR2 as SVGAGI. The CDR3 is 13 amino acids.

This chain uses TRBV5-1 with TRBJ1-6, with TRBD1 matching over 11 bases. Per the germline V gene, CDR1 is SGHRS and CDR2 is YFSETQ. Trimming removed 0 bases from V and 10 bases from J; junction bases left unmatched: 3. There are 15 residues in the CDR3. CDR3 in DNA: TGCGCCAGCAGCTTGGATGGGACAGGGGGATCACCCCTCCACTTT. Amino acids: CASSLDGTGGSPLHF.

This CDR3 is CASTPGQEFTGELFF. In DNA, the CDR3 is TGTGCCAGCACCCCGGGACAGGAGTTCACCGGGGAGCTGTTTTTT. The chain couples TRBV6-1 to TRBJ2-2; 8 bases are a match to TRBD1. The CDR3 length is 15 residues. Trimming cost V 7 bases and J 4 bases; bases outside gene matches: 8. CDR1 is MNHNS, CDR2 SASEGT, per germline.

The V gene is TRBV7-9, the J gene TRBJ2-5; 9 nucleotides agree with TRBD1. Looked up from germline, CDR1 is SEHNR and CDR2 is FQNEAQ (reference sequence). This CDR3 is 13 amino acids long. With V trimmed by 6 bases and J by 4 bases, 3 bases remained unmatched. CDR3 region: CASSWDRVETQYF. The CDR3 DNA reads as TGTGCCAGCAGTTGGGACAGGGTAGAGACCCAGTACTTC.

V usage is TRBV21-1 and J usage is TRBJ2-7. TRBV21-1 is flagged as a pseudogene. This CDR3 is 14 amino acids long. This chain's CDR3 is CASSKAGVHYEQYF. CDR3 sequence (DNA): TGTGCCAGCAGCAAAGCGGGGGTTCACTACGAGCAGTACTTC.